This TCR beta chain was identified in a study of human T cells and chemical hapten exposure. Whole-study context: Investigators sensitized about 2 cm by about 2 cm of upper inner arm skin with 2% DPC. Study-wide points: Clustering by CDR3 similarity yielded significantly more large clusters from expanded TCRs than controls. Sensitizing with DPC caused no change in TCRs above 1 in 1000 frequency.

This clonotype turned up a few times. Its antigen is not identified. This CDR3 region has 12 residues. Losses at the gene ends were 4 bases for V and 4 bases for J; bases not matched to a gene: 0. Germline CDR1 KGHSH, CDR2 LQKENI. Time point described: pre-sensitization, week 0. Treatment given: therapeutic diphenylcyclopropenone sensitization with weekly scalp DPC. Total RNA was isolated from unfractionated whole blood. TCRdb redid the calling of the RACE reads with MiXCR, one entry per CDR3 protein. Of tens of thousands of distinct CDR3 sequences listed, around 10% are singletons. Sequenced here: whole blood, sampled in connection with sensitization to the hapten diphenylcyclopropenone (DPC). The clonotype comes from a woman between 40 and 55 years old with alopecia areata. Some clones in this sample may be carry-over from other donors' samples. This rearrangement joins TRBV18 to TRBJ1-2; TRBD1 matches at 7 bases. The CDR3 is CASSRTGYGYTF. CDR3 DNA: TGTGCCAGCTCACGGACAGGCTATGGCTACACCTTC.